The 10 T cell receptor beta chains below were found in one sample sequenced in a study of blood T cells in healthy people across ages. PCR was performed a second time for 7 to 11 cycles using a sample-barcoded 5' primer and a J-beta primer mix. Each CDR3 protein is one row after TCRdb ran MiXCR on the 5' RACE reads. Found here are about 1.1 million distinct CDR3 sequences, roughly two fifths of them singletons; the top ten hold about 12%. The sequencing sample was made of blood. These receptors were taken from a young man in good health.

This clonotype has a count of ten or more. CDR3: CRAGLAEYNEQFF. Here the CDR3 DNA reads TGCAGAGCCGGACTAGCGGAATACAATGAGCAGTTCTTC. The rearrangement uses TRBV29-1 and TRBJ2-1, with 10 bases aligning to TRBD2. The CDR3 consists of 13 residues. Germline V gene lookup returns CDR1 SQVTM and CDR2 ANQGSEA.

This chain links TRBV7-2 with TRBJ2-2; 8 bases are shared with TRBD1. Germline CDR1 SGHTA, CDR2 FQGNSA. V shed 4 bases, J shed 3 bases, and the junction held 7 bases outside the gene matches. The CDR3 contains 16 residues. The CDR3 loop reads CASSSVRGLDTGELFF. The CDR3 nucleotides read TGTGCCAGCAGCTCGGTCAGGGGGCTCGACACCGGGGAGCTGTTTTTT.

J is TRBJ1-4 and V is TRBV25-1; D gene ambiguous. V was cut by 4 bases and J by 10 bases, with 10 bases left in between. Germline values: CDR1 MGHDK, CDR2 SYGVNS. There are 12 residues in the CDR3. The CDR3 sequence: CASSGQEGKLFF. The CDR3 bases are TGTGCCAGCAGTGGGCAGGAGGGAAAACTGTTTTTT.

Comments on this clonotype: The junction shows a germline mismatch at one end, possibly a read error. J is TRBJ2-2 and V is TRBV12-3 or TRBV12-4; D possibly corresponds to TRBD1 (5 bases). This CDR3 is built from 16 residues. The CDR3 protein is CASSLGQSANTGELFF. The CDR3, as DNA: TGTGCCAGCAGTTTGGGGCAGAGCGCGAATACCGGGGAGCTGTTTTTT.

This clonotype was detected a few times. This chain uses TRBV6-1 with TRBJ1-6; no clear D gene. This CDR3 region has 14 residues. V was shortened by 2 bases and J by 7 bases, with 9 bases between the two germline ends. Germline values: CDR1 MNHNS, CDR2 SASEGT. The CDR3 region is CASSEYKVNSPLHF. CDR3 in DNA: TGTGCCAGCAGTGAATATAAGGTGAATTCACCCCTCCACTTT.

The J gene is TRBJ2-7, the V gene TRBV9; maybe TRBD2 (5 bases). This CDR3 has 14 residues. CDR1 and CDR2 from the germline V gene are SGDLS and YYNGEE. Trimming removed 3 bases at V and 0 bases at J, with 10 bases between. The CDR3 DNA is TGTGCCAGCAGCGCCGGGGAGAGCTCCTACGAGCAGTACTTC. Protein sequence: CASSAGESSYEQYF.

As for this clonotype: Because it lacks the conserved phenylalanine or tryptophan at the end, this CDR3 is likely a read error. The DNA is left out, because the CDR3 cannot be placed on it with certainty; the CDR3 is given as TCRdb lists it. This chain joins TRBV7-3 and TRBJ2-5; the DNA was not used to check the table's D call, TRBD1. Per the germline V gene, CDR1 is SGHTA and CDR2 is FQGTGA. The CDR3 is 16 amino acids long, termini counted. This CDR3 is CASSLTDSIYGYTFGS.

This clonotype was seen repeatedly, ten times or more. The chain links TRBV12-3 or TRBV12-4 to TRBJ2-1, with D hard to call. CDR3 length: 12 amino acids. V gave up 8 bases and J gave up 4 bases, with 9 bases separating them. In DNA, the CDR3 is TGTGCCAGCCACTTAGGATACAATGAGCAGTTCTTC. Translation gives CASHLGYNEQFF.

This chain joins TRBV20-1 and TRBJ1-1; D remains ambiguous. The germline V gene has CDR1 DFQATT and CDR2 SNEGSKA (reference sequence). V was clipped by 1 base and J by 6 bases, with 18 bases between them. This CDR3 contains 15 residues. The CDR3 is CSARVLHSRRPEAFF. The CDR3 nucleotides are TGCAGTGCTAGAGTGCTTCATAGCAGGAGGCCTGAAGCTTTCTTT.

This rearrangement joins TRBV3-1 to TRBJ1-4; tentatively, D is TRBD1 (5 bases). The V gene's germline CDR1 is LGHDT and CDR2 YNNKEL (reference sequence). The CDR3 has 15 residues. The V end lost 1 base, the J end lost 8 bases, and 14 bases lay between the germline ends. CDR3 sequence (DNA): TGTGCCAGCAGCCAAGCGGGAGGGGATCGCGAAAAACTGTTTTTT. Its translation: CASSQAGGDREKLFF. The full variable domain, its missing parts supplied by reference TRBV3-1 and TRBJ1-4, is DTAVSQTPKYLVTQMGNDKSIKCEQNLGHDTMYWYKQDSKKFLKIMFSYNNKELIINETVPNRFSPKSPDKAHLNLHINSLELGDSAVYFCASSQAGGDREKLFFGSGTQLSVL.